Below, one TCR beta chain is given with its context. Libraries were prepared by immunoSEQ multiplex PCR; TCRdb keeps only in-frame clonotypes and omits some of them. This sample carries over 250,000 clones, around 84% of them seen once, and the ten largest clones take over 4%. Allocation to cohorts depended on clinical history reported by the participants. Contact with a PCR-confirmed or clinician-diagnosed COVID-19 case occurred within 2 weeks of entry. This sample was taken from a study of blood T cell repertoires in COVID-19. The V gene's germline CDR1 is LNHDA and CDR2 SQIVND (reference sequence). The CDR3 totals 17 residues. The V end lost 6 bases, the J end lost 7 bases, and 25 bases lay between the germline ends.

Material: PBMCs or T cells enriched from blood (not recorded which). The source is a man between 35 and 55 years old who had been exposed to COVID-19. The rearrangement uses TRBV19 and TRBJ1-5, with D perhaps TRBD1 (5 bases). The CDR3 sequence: CASRAVAQGVTHQPQHF. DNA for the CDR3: TGTGCCAGTAGAGCTGTCGCTCAGGGTGTCACCCACCAGCCCCAGCATTTT.